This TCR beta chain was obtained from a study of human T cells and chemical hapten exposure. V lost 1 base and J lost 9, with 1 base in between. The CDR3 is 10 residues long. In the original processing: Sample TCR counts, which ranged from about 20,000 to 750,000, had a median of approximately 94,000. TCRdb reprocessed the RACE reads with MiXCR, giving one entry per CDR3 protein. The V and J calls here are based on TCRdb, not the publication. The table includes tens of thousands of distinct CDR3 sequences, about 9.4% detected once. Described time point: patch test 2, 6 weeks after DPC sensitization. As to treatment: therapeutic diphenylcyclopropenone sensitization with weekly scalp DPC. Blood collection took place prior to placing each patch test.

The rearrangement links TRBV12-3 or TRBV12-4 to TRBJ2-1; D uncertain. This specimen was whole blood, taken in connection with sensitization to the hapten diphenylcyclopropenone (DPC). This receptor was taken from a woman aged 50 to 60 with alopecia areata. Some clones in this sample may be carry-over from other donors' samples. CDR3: CASSLGEQFF. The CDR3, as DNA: TGTGCCAGCAGTTTAGGTGAGCAGTTCTTC.